The rows below give T cell receptor beta chains drawn from one sample of a study of T-cell memory formation after mild COVID-19. MiXCR, applied by TCRdb to the 5' RACE reads, yields one record per CDR3 protein. The sample contains about 350,000 distinct CDR3 sequences, roughly 13% of which appear only once. The specimen was PBMCs or a T cell subset sorted from them (not recorded which). These receptor sequences come from a man younger than 30 who had mild COVID-19 (a few samples of this study predate the infection). Cell type and time point are not known. The CDR3 runs from the conserved cysteine through the conserved F or W.

J | V | CDR3
TRBJ1-1 | TRBV18 | CASSPGQGNTEAFF
TRBJ1-1 | TRBV5-1 | CASSLPGSTEAFF
TRBJ1-1 | TRBV9 | CASSGHPNTEAFF
TRBJ2-3 | TRBV5-1 | CASIGSGGPTDTQYF
TRBJ2-7 | TRBV30 | CAWGTGYEQYF
TRBJ1-5 | TRBV12-3/TRBV12-4 | CASSLARSRMSNQPQHF
TRBJ1-4 | TRBV12-3/TRBV12-4 | CASSNQGAYGNEKLFF
TRBJ2-1 | TRBV28 | CASSWMESARNEQFF
TRBJ2-7 | TRBV28 | CASSRQRSRYEQYF
TRBJ2-3 | TRBV20-1 | CSAPLAGGSTDTQYF
TRBJ2-3 | TRBV7-3 | CASSLVAGAAYTQYF
TRBJ1-6 | TRBV6-2/TRBV6-3 | CATRDPYVVTPLHF
TRBJ2-1 | TRBV11-2 | CASSLGERRGQFF
TRBJ2-3 | TRBV15 | CATSKIRDTDTQYF
TRBJ2-4 | TRBV5-1 | CASSLDGGLNIQYF
TRBJ2-2 | TRBV6-5 | CASSYIASGGTGELFF
TRBJ2-7 | TRBV7-2 | CASSFGTGLIYEQYF
TRBJ2-2 | TRBV27 | CASSLSLGHPAGELFF
TRBJ1-2 | TRBV29-1 | CSVEDSFYGYTF
TRBJ1-1 | TRBV20-1 | CSARPPGSYTEAFF
TRBJ2-3 | TRBV24-1 | CATSGAGSTDTQYF
TRBJ2-7 | TRBV5-4 | CASSPNRSPYEQYF
TRBJ2-5 | TRBV5-1 | CASSLAVGHQETQYF
TRBJ1-2 | TRBV7-8 | CASSLARAGVVHGYTF
TRBJ2-5 | TRBV3-1 | CASRSGGTQYF
TRBJ2-7 | TRBV5-1 | CASSFEVGRSTYEQYF